This T cell receptor beta chain was recovered during a study of T cells in Graves' hyperthyroidism and ophthalmopathy. Findings of the study overall: A median 6.5 months before onset, the model predicted ophthalmopathy. Classification by a 13 V-J model distinguished ophthalmopathy from stable hyperthyroidism.

This clonotype was detected ten times or more. Its cognate antigen is unknown. The CDR3 consists of 14 residues. V lost 1 base and J lost 10, with 13 bases in between. Hyperthyroidism was newly diagnosed in patients aged 18 to 65 (duration under 2 months). On the basis of clinical symptoms, serum thyroxine and TRAb, thyroid ultrasound and orbital computed tomography, diagnoses were made. RNA transcripts served as the template for amplifying TCR beta CDR3 regions. HTBI primers were the set used in a first-round RT-PCR of the TCR CDR3. TCRdb re-derived calls from the multiplex PCR reads in MiXCR, one entry per CDR3 protein. Found here are over 150,000 distinct CDR3 sequences, roughly 17% of them singletons; the top ten hold more than 50%.

The sample comprised blood. The sequence came from a woman between 45 and 60 years old with Graves' hyperthyroidism. V and J are TRBV12-3 or TRBV12-4 and TRBJ1-4, with TRBD1 as a possible D gene (6 bases). CDR3 sequence: CASSLGQGRVKLFF. Written as DNA, the CDR3 is TGTGCCAGCAGTTTAGGTCAGGGGAGAGTAAAACTGTTTTTT.